This TCR beta chain was profiled in a study of blood T cell repertoires in COVID-19. Whole-study context: The analysed material was cDNA or gDNA that came from T cells, B-cell-depleted T cells, or PBMCs.

Per the authors' pipeline: From reference gene primer amplification, estimates of nucleated cell counts were derived. Data came from immunoSEQ multiplex PCR; TCRdb stores just in-frame clones and leaves some out. V and J calls and clone size come straight from that table; D and trimming were deduced from the DNA. Of around 280,000 clones in the sample, around 90% are singletons; the top ten hold around 5.8%. Participant-reported clinical history was the basis for cohort assignment. Per the germline V gene, CDR1 is SGHTA and CDR2 is FQGTGA. Trimming took off 4 bases at V and 8 bases at J, with 17 bases between the two ends. CDR3 length: 14 residues.

The chain links TRBV7-3 to TRBJ1-2, with D possibly being TRBD1 (6 bases). The clonotype originates from a woman in her thirties or forties who had recovered from COVID-19. The sample was PBMCs or T cells enriched from blood (not recorded which). The CDR3 bases are TGTGCCAGCAGCTCAGCATTGCCAGGGGAAGGCTACACCTTC. It specifies CASSSALPGEGYTF.